This TCR beta chain was obtained from a study of yellow fever vaccine responses in identical twins. Study-level findings and limits: In identical twins, vaccine T cell responses appeared partly shared and partly individual.

TCRdb recomputed calls from the RT-PCR reads with MiXCR, one row per CDR3 protein. This sample has under 25,000 distinct CDR3 sequences; approximately 70% occur once, and the top ten carry roughly 2.7%. Points on this clonotype: Its antigen is currently unknown.

This CDR3 is built from 13 residues. V lost 6 bases, J lost 1 base, and 12 bases lay in between. Germline CDR1 reads SQVTM; CDR2 reads ANQGSEA. Here the sequenced sample was T cells from blood (PBMCs), unsorted or a sorted subset (not recorded which), taken before or after yellow fever vaccination (not recorded which). The TCR originated in a woman aged 18-29 years who received the yellow fever vaccine. This sequence joins TRBV29-1 and TRBJ1-1; D is possibly TRBD1 (6 bases). CDR3 sequence: CSVGGQTNTEAFF. Here the CDR3 DNA reads TGCAGCGTAGGAGGACAGACGAACACTGAAGCTTTCTTT. The full variable domain, rest sourced from reference TRBV29-1 and TRBJ1-1, is SAVISQKPSRDICQRGTSLTIQCQVDSQVTMMFWYRQQPGQSLTLIATANQGSEATYESGFVIDKFPISRPNLTFSTLTVSNMSPEDSSIYLCSVGGQTNTEAFFGQGTRLTVV.